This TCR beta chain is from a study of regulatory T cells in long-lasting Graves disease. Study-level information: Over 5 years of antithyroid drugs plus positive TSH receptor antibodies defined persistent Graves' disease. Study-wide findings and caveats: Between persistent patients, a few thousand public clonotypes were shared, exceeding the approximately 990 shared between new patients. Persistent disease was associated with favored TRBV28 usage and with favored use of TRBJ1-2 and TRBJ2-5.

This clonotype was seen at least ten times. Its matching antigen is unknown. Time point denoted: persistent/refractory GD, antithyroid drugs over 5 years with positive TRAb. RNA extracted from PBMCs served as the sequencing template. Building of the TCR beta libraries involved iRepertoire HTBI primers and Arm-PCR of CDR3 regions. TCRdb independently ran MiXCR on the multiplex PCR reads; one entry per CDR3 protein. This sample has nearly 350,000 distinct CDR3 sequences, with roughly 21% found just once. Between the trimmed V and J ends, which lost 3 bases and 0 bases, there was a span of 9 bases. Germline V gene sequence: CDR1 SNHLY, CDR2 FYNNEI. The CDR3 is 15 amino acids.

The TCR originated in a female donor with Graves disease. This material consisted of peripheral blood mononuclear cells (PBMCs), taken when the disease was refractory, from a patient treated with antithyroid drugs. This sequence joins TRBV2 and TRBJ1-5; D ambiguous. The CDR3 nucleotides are TGTGCCAGCAGTGAGCCGAGAGTTAGCAATCAGCCCCAGCATTTT. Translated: CASSEPRVSNQPQHF.